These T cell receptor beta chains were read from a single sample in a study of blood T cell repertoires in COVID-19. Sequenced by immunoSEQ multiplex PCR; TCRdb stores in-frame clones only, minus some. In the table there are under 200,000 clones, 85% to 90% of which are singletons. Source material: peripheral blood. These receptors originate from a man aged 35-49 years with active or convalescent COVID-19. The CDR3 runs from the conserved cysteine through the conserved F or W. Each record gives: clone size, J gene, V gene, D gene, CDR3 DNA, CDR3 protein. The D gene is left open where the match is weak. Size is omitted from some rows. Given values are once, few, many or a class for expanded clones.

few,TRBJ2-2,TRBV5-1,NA,TGCGCCAGCAGCTTGGCCACTGGGACTGCCGGGGAGCTGTTTTTT,CASSLATGTAGELFF
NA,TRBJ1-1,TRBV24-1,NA,TGTGCCACCAGTGACCAGGGGTCCACTGAAGCTTTCTTT,CATSDQGSTEAFF
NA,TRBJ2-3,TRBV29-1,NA,TGCAGCGCAGATAGGGGAGGTACAGATACGCAGTATTTT,CSADRGGTDTQYF
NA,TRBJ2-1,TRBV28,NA,TGTGCCAGCAGTTTCTACGTTGCGGTTTCCTACAATGAGCAGTTCTTC,CASSFYVAVSYNEQFF
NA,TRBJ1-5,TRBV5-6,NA,TGTGCCAGCAGCTTATCCGGGTTTGGGAATCAGCCCCAGCATTTT,CASSLSGFGNQPQHF
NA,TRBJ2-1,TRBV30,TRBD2,TGTGCCTGGAGTTTTTTAACACCGGGACTAGCGGGAGATGAGCAGTTCTTC,CAWSFLTPGLAGDEQFF
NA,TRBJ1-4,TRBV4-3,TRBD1,TGCGCCAGCAGCCAAGAGGGACAGGGGAATGAAAAACTGTTTTTT,CASSQEGQGNEKLFF
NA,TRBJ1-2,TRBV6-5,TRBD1,TGTGCCAGCAGTTACCGAATTACAGGGGGCTATGGCTACACCTTC,CASSYRITGGYGYTF
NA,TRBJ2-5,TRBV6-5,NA,TGTGCCAGCAGTTTCCTAGAGACCCAGTACTTC,CASSFLETQYF
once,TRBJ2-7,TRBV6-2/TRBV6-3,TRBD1,TGTGCCAGCAGTTACGGAGGGGGACAGGGTCACGAGCAGTACTTC,CASSYGGGQGHEQYF
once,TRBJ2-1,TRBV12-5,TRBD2,TGTGCTAGTGGTTTGGATAGCGGGAGAGAGCAGTTCTTC,CASGLDSGREQFF
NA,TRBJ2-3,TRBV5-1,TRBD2,TGCGCCAGCAGCGCACTAGCGGGAGGGACCGATACGCAGTATTTT,CASSALAGGTDTQYF
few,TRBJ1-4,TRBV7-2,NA,TGTGCCACAGGCTCAGGTGAAAAACTGTTTTTT,CATGSGEKLFF
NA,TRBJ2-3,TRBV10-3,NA,TGTGCCGTAAGTACTGCAGATACGCAGTATTTT,CAVSTADTQYF
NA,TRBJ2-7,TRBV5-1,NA,TGCGCCAGCAGCTTGGGAGGGTGGAACGAGCAGTACTTC,CASSLGGWNEQYF
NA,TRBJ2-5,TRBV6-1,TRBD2,TGTGCCAGCAGTGAATTTAGCGGGAGGAACCAAGAGACCCAGTACTTC,CASSEFSGRNQETQYF
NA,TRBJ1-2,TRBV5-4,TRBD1,TGTGCCAGCAGCCCTGGTGGCAGGGGGCCATATGGCTACACCTTC,CASSPGGRGPYGYTF
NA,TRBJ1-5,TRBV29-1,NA,TGCAGCGTTGGATACAGAAATAGCAATCAGCCCCAGCATTTT,CSVGYRNSNQPQHF